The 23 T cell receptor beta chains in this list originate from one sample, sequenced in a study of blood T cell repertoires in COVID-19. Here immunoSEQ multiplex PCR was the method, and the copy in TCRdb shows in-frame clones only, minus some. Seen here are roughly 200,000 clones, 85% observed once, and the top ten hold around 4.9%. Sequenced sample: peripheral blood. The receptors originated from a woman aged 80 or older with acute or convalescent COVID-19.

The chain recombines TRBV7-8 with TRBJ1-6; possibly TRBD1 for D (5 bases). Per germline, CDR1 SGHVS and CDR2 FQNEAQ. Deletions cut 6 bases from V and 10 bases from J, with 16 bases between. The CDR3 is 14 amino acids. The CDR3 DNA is TGTGCCAGCAGTTCTAACATGGGGGGGTCACCCCTCCACTTT. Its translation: CASSSNMGGSPLHF.

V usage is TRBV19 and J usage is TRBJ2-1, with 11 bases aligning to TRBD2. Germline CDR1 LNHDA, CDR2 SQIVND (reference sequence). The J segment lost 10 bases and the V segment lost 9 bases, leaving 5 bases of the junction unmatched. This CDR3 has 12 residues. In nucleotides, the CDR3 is TGTGCCAGCACTAGCGGGAGATTCGAGCAGTTCTTC. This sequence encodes CASTSGRFEQFF.

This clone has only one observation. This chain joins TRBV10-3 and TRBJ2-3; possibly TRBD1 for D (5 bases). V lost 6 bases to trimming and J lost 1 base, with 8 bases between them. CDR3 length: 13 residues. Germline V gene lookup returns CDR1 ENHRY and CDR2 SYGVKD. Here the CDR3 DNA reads TGTGCCATCAGCGAACAGGGCACAGATACGCAGTATTTT. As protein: CAISEQGTDTQYF.

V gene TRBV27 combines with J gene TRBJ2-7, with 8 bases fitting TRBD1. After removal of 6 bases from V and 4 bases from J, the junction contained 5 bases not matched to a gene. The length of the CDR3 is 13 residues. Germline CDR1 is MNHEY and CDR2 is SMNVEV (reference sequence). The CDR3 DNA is TGTGCCAGCAGAGGGACAGGAAGGTACGAGCAGTACTTC. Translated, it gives CASRGTGRYEQYF.

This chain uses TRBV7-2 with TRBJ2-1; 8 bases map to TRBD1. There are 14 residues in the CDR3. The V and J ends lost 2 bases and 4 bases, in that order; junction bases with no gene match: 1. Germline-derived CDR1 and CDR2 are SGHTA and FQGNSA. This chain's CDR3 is CASSLYRGYNEQFF. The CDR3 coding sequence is TGTGCCAGCAGCTTATACAGGGGGTACAATGAGCAGTTCTTC.

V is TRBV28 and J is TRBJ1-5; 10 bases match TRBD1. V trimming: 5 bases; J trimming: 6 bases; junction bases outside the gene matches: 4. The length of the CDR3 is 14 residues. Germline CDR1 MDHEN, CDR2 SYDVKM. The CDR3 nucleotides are TGTGCCAGCAGTCTGACAGGGGGCGGTCAGCCCCAGCATTTT. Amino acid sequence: CASSLTGGGQPQHF.

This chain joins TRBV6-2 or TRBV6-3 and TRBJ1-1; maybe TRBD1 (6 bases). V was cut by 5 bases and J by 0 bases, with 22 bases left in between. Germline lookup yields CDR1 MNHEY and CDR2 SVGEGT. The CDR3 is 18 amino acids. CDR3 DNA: TGTGCCAGCAGTCACCCCCCCATCTCGGACAGCATGAACACTGAAGCTTTCTTT. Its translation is CASSHPPISDSMNTEAFF.

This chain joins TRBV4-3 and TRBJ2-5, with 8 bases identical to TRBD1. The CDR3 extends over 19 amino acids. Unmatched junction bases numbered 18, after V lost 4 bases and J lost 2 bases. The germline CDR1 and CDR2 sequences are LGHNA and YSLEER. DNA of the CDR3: TGCGCCAGCAGCCGCAGTTGGGCGCAGGGGGCTAGCGTACAAGAGACCCAGTACTTC. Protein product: CASSRSWAQGASVQETQYF.

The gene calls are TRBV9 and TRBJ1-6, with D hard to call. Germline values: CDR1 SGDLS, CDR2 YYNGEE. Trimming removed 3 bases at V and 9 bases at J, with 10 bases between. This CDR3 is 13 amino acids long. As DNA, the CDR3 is TGTGCCAGCAGCGCGAGAGGAACTTCACCCCTCCACTTT. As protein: CASSARGTSPLHF.

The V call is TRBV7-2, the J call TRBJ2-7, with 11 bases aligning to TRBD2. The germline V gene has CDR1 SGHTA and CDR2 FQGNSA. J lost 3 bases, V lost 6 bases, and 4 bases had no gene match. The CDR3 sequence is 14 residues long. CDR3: CASRATSGGYEQYF. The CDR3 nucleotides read TGTGCCAGCAGGGCAACTAGCGGGGGCTACGAGCAGTACTTC.

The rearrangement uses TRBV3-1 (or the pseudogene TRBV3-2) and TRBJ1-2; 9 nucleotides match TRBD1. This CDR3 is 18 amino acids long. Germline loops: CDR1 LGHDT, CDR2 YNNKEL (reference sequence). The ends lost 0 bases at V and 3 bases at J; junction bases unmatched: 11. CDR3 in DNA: TGTGCCAGCAGCCAAGAACGAACAGGGGGCGCGGAGGACTATGGCTACACCTTC. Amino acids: CASSQERTGGAEDYGYTF.

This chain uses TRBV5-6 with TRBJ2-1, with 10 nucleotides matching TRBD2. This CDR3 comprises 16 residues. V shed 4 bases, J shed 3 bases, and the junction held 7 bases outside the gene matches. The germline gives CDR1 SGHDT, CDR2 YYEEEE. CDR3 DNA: TGTGCCAGCAGCCTCGTAGCGGGAGGTTTCTACAATGAGCAGTTCTTC. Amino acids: CASSLVAGGFYNEQFF.

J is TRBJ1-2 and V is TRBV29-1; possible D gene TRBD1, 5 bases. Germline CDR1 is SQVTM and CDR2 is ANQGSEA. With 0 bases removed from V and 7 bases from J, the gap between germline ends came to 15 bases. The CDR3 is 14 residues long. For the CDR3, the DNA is TGCAGCGTTGAAGATCGCTTCCAGGGAGGTGGCTACACCTTC. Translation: CSVEDRFQGGGYTF.

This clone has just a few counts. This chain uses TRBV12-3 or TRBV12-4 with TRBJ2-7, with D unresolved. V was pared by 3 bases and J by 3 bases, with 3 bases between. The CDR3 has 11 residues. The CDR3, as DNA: TGTGCCAGCAGTTTTAACTACGAGCAGTACTTC. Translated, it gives CASSFNYEQYF.

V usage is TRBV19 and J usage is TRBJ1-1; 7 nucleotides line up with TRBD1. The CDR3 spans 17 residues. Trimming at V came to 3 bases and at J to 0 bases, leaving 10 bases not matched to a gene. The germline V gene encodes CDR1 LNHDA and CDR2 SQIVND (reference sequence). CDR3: CASSIPGQGGLNTEAFF. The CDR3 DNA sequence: TGTGCCAGTAGTATTCCCGGGCAGGGGGGCTTGAACACTGAAGCTTTCTTT.

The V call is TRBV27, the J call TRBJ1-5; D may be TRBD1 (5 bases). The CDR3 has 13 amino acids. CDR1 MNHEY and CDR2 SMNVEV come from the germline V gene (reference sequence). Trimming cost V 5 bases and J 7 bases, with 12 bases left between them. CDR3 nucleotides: TGTGCCAGCAGTAAAACAGGTCACCAGCCCCAGCATTTT. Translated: CASSKTGHQPQHF.

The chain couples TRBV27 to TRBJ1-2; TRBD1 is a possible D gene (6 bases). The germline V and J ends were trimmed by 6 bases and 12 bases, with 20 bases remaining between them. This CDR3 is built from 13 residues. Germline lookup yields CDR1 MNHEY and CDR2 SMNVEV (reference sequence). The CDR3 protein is CASRPHAGASNTF. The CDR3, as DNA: TGTGCCAGCAGGCCACATGCGGGGGCTTCGAACACCTTC.

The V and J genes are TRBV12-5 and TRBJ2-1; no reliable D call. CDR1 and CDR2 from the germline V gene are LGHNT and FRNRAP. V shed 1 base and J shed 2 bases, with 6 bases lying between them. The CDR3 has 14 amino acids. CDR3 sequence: CASGLGLAYNEQFF. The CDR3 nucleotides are TGTGCTAGTGGTTTGGGGCTAGCCTACAATGAGCAGTTCTTC.

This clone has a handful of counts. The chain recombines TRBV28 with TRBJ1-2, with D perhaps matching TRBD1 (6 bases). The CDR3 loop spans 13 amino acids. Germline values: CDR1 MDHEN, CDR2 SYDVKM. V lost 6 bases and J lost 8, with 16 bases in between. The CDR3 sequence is CASSSPGDSGYTF. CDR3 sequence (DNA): TGTGCCAGCAGCAGCCCAGGGGATAGCGGCTACACCTTC.

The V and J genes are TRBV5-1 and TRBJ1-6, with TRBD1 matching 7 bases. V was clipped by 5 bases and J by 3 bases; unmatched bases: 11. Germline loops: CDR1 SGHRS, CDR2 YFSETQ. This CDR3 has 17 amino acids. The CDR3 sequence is CASSIEPGTDYNSPLHF. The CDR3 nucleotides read TGCGCCAGCAGTATCGAACCCGGGACAGACTATAATTCACCCCTCCACTTT.

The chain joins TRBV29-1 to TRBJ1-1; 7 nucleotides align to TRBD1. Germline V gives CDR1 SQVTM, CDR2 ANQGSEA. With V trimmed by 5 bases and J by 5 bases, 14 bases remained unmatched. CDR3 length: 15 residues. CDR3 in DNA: TGCAGCGTTCTCGGGACAGACCCCCGTGGAACTGAAGCTTTCTTT. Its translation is CSVLGTDPRGTEAFF.

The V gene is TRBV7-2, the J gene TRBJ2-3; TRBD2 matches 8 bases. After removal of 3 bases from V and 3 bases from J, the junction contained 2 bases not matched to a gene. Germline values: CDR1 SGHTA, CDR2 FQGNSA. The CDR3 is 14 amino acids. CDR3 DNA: TGTGCCAGCAGCTTGAGCGGGGGAACAGATACGCAGTATTTT. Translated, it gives CASSLSGGTDTQYF.

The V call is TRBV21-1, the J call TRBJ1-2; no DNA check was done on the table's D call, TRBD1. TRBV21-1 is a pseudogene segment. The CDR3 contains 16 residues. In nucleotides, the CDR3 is TGTGCCAGCAGCAGGGACAGGGTGGATGCGAACTATGGCTACACCTTC. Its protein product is CASSRDRVDANYGYTF.